These 12 T cell receptor beta chains were sequenced from one sample in a study of T cells in localized non-small cell lung cancer. Libraries were prepared by immunoSEQ multiplex PCR; TCRdb keeps only in-frame clonotypes and omits some of them. The repertoire has some 19,000 clones, 75% to 95% of them found once; the top ten carry less than 5%. This material consisted of peripheral blood, taken before any cancer treatment. The receptors stem from a male donor older than 55 with stage I squamous cell lung carcinoma.

The chain couples TRBV9 to TRBJ2-3; 10 positions agree with TRBD1. The CDR3 contains 15 residues. J lost 1 base, V lost 2 bases, and 1 base had no gene match. Germline CDR1 is SGDLS and CDR2 is YYNGEE. CDR3 residues: CASSVGTGGTDTQYF. The CDR3 DNA is TGTGCCAGCAGCGTCGGGACAGGGGGCACAGATACGCAGTATTTT. Using reference TRBV9 and TRBJ2-3 for the parts outside the CDR3, the full variable domain is DSGVTQTPKHLITATGQRVTLRCSPRSGDLSVYWYQQSLDQGLQFLIQYYNGEERAKGNILERFSAQQFPDLHSELNLSSLELGDSALYFCASSVGTGGTDTQYFGPGTRLTVL.

The chain is built from TRBV28 and TRBJ1-4; D is ambiguous. Per the germline V gene, CDR1 is MDHEN and CDR2 is SYDVKM. The CDR3 is made up of 11 amino acids. Trimming cost V 3 bases and J 7 bases, with 3 bases left between them. CDR3 sequence reads: CASSFFEKLFF. The CDR3 nucleotides read TGTGCCAGCAGTTTTTTTGAAAAACTGTTTTTT. The full variable domain, completed using reference TRBV28 and TRBJ1-4, is DVKVTQSSRYLVKRTGEKVFLECVQDMDHENMFWYRQDPGLGLRLIYFSYDVKMKEKGDIPEGYSVSREKKERFSLILESASTNQTSMYLCASSFFEKLFFGSGTQLSVL.

CDR3 protein: CASGPRLAGLAKNIQYF. The CDR3 DNA is TGTGCTAGTGGTCCCCGACTAGCGGGGCTAGCCAAAAACATTCAGTACTTC. This rearrangement joins TRBV12-5 to TRBJ2-4; the match to TRBD2 covers 11 bases. The germline gives CDR1 LGHNT, CDR2 FRNRAP. The CDR3 runs 17 residues. V shed 5 bases and J 0 bases; nucleotides not matched to a gene: 6.

V is TRBV10-3 and J is TRBJ1-1; D is possibly TRBD1 (6 bases). The V end was cut by 6 bases, the J end by 1 base, with 12 bases between. The CDR3 runs 14 residues. Per the germline V gene, CDR1 is ENHRY and CDR2 is SYGVKD. The CDR3 region has the DNA TGTGCCATCAGGAAGGGGGAAGAGAACACTGAAGCTTTCTTT. It specifies CAIRKGEENTEAFF.

CDR3: CASSQEGAGAVLGTDTQYF. The CDR3 region has the DNA TGTGCCAGCAGCCAAGAAGGAGCGGGAGCTGTCTTGGGCACAGATACGCAGTATTTT. The chain couples TRBV4-2 to TRBJ2-3; 8 bases align to TRBD2. Per the germline V gene, CDR1 is LGHNA and CDR2 is YNFKEQ. V shed 0 bases, J shed 1 base, and the junction held 12 bases outside the gene matches. The CDR3 extends over 19 amino acids.

The chain combines TRBV18 with TRBJ2-5; D not resolved. V lost 0 bases and J lost 3, with 11 bases in between. CDR3 length: 15 residues. Per the germline V gene, CDR1 is KGHSH and CDR2 is LQKENI. In nucleotides, the CDR3 is TGTGCCAGCTCACCACCCATGGAATCCAAAGAGACCCAGTACTTC. This sequence encodes CASSPPMESKETQYF.

This clone was seen only a few times. The gene calls are TRBV7-3 and TRBJ2-2; D ambiguous. This CDR3 contains 11 residues. Trimming took 2 bases from V and 6 from J, leaving 1 base between them. The germline CDR1 and CDR2 sequences are SGHTA and FQGTGA. This CDR3 reads CASSLSGELFF. CDR3 bases: TGTGCCAGCAGCTTATCCGGGGAGCTGTTTTTT.

The genes are TRBV11-3 and TRBJ1-1; 9 bases fit TRBD1. Germline V gives CDR1 SGHNT, CDR2 YENEEA. This CDR3 has 14 residues. With 5 bases clipped from V and 1 base from J, the junction kept 2 bases outside the gene matches. CDR3 residues: CASSRTGANTEAFF. The CDR3 DNA reads as TGTGCCAGCAGCCGGACAGGGGCGAACACTGAAGCTTTCTTT.

The chain combines TRBV28 with TRBJ2-2; D is perhaps TRBD2 (6 bases). CDR1 is MDHEN and CDR2 is SYDVKM in the germline V gene. The CDR3 extends over 16 amino acids. Trimming took off 7 bases at V and 4 bases at J, with 19 bases between the two ends. CDR3 protein: CASTPGLSLGTGELFF. CDR3 in DNA: TGTGCCAGCACCCCGGGACTCTCCTTAGGCACCGGGGAGCTGTTTTTT.

The gene calls are TRBV5-3 and TRBJ2-1; D gene unclear. TRBV5-3 is assigned to the ORF class and has an uncertain function. V was trimmed by 2 bases and J by 0 bases, leaving 15 bases between them. There are 17 residues in the CDR3. CDR3 DNA sequence: TGTGCCAGAAGCTTAAATAGTGTTCATAGCTCCTACAATGAGCAGTTCTTC. Translated: CARSLNSVHSSYNEQFF.

The chain is built from TRBV19 and TRBJ2-7; the D is unclear. This CDR3 has 12 residues. From germline, CDR1 is LNHDA and CDR2 SQIVND (reference sequence). Trimming removed 5 bases from V and 0 bases from J, with 5 bases in between. The CDR3 DNA follows: TGTGCCAGTAGTGATTTCTCCTACGAGCAGTACTTC. Encoded protein: CASSDFSYEQYF.

V is TRBV27 and J is TRBJ2-1; D is unresolved. From germline, CDR1 is MNHEY and CDR2 SMNVEV (reference sequence). This CDR3 contains 11 residues. V gave up 8 bases and J gave up 10 bases, with 12 bases separating them. This chain's CDR3 is CASGKSREQFF. The DNA for the CDR3 is TGTGCCAGCGGCAAAAGTCGGGAGCAGTTCTTC.